This T cell receptor (beta chain) derives from a study of cytomegalovirus exposure and HLA in healthy donors. Turning to the study itself: HLA-typed donors contributed about 85 million unique TCRs, which were held in an early data release.

The study's findings and limits: The investigators catalogued 150 to 200 TCR beta chains as cytomegalovirus-associated.

This CDR3 has 15 amino acids. Trimming removed 0 bases from V and 4 bases from J; junction bases left unmatched: 5. Germline CDR1 SGHNT, CDR2 YYREEE (reference sequence). This clone occurred a few times. Its cognate antigen is unknown. PCR used 60 Vbeta primers and 13 Jbeta primers. Measured with immunoSEQ multiplex PCR; TCRdb has only the in-frame clones, and not every one. The repertoire includes fewer than 200,000 clones, 75% of them detected once, and 2.5% to 3.5% sits in the top ten. Sequences were obtained from PBMCs. The clonotype originates from a woman aged 45-59 years in good health and CMV-seropositive. This chain uses TRBV5-4 with TRBJ1-2, with 8 bases lining up with TRBD1. CDR3 nucleotide sequence: TGTGCCAGCAGCTTGGCCGGGACAGGAATCTATGGCTACACCTTC. Protein product: CASSLAGTGIYGYTF.